At least ten counts were recorded for the clone carrying this T cell receptor (beta chain). This record belongs to a study of early T cells in non-severe SARS-CoV-2 infection. Unique molecular identifiers tagged individual cDNA molecules. TCRdb reanalysed the 5' RACE reads using MiXCR and keeps one entry per CDR3 protein. The data show roughly 50,000 distinct CDR3 sequences, about 9.8% seen once. Looked up from germline, CDR1 is LGHDT and CDR2 is YNNKEL (reference sequence). The V and J ends lost 1 base and 0 bases, in that order; junction bases with no gene match: 13. CDR3 length: 20 residues. The V gene is TRBV3-1, the J gene TRBJ2-2, with TRBD2 matching over 8 bases. This clonotype was obtained from an adult who was a healthcare worker with PCR-confirmed SARS-CoV-2 infection or an uninfected control (not recorded which). The sequenced material came from whole blood. The CDR3 bases are TGTGCCAGCAGCCAAGGTACAGCGGGAGAGATATTCGCGAACACCGGGGAGCTGTTTTTT. The encoded protein is CASSQGTAGEIFANTGELFF.